One T cell receptor beta chain is described in this entry. Its target is unknown. In the PCR, 60 Vbeta and 13 Jbeta primers were used. Assay used: immunoSEQ multiplex PCR; TCRdb lists only in-frame clones, some missing. Here the sample spans around 150,000 clones, around 76% being singletons. These data originate in a study of cytomegalovirus exposure and HLA in healthy donors. General study points: For cytomegalovirus status, the classifier reportedly gave diagnoses with high specificity and sensitivity.

Material: PBMCs. The sequence was obtained from a man aged 40-55 years in good health and CMV-seropositive.

The CDR3 reads CASSRGGGYGYTF. The CDR3 coding sequence is TGCGCCAGCTCGCGGGGGGGAGGCTATGGCTACACCTTC. The chain joins TRBV4-1 to TRBJ1-2, with D possibly TRBD1 on 5 matching bases. The germline V gene has CDR1 MGHRA and CDR2 YSYEKL. The V gene lost 8 bases and the J gene lost 4 bases, with 14 bases spanning the gap. This CDR3 has 13 amino acids.